This T cell receptor (beta chain) comes out of a study of cytomegalovirus exposure and HLA in healthy donors (TCRdb year 2017). Concerning the study at large: An earlier analysis of roughly 630 of the donors reported approximately 300 Gb of sequence data and around 110 million unique TCR beta sequences from 190 million or so T cells. A later analysis re-examined previously published TCR beta repertoires from more than 600 donors and added high-resolution HLA genotyping to investigate patterns of TCR occurrence. Rather than using new phenotypic data, the later analysis identified candidate immune exposures from TCR beta sequences and from how often those sequences occurred across donors. Both class I and class II loci were covered by HLA typing, at four-digit resolution. In a later genetic analysis, genome-wide SNP genotypes for about 55% of the roughly 670 donors were used, and that subset was treated as a discovery cohort. An earlier analysis of around 540 of the donors applied high-throughput TCR beta sequencing to assess whether each TCR beta V gene segment acted as functional or pseudogenic. A separate validation cohort of approximately 130 different subjects was used in addition to the 666-subject first cohort. Roughly 310 gigabases of sequencing data and 80 million or so unique TCR sequences were included in an early release covering 550 to 800 HLA-typed donors. The genetic ancestry cluster associated with self-reported Caucasian donors included over 80% of the 300 to 400 genotyped donors. On average, roughly 200,000 unique TCR beta nucleotide sequences were sequenced per donor among a few hundred genotyped donors of the cohort, with roughly 18% of those sequences being non-productive. Donor age, sex, ethnicity and CMV serostatus were collected together with the repertoire data. High-throughput TCR immunosequencing, statistical association of individual TCRs with disease status, and machine learning were combined to predict cytomegalovirus infection status. Several DR-DQ haplotypes were handled as single units for association and clustering because linkage in the cohort was strong. Using immunosequencing, the study profiled T cell repertoires from 666 subjects and related those repertoires to cytomegalovirus serostatus. Typing coverage varied by locus: roughly 620-640 donors for A, B, C, DRB1 and DQB1; roughly 520 for DQA1; approximately 570 for DPA1; around 490 for DPB1. The study was designed to test whether signatures of past pathogen exposure could be identified by cataloging public T cell receptors. All discovery cohort repertoires had been generated on a single sequencing platform. The study at large found these results: Because counts were too low, around 18 rarely observed V segments, including chromosome 9 orphons, were left out of the earlier analysis of about 500 of the donors. The classifier was reported to diagnose cytomegalovirus status with high specificity and sensitivity in both the original cohort and the validation cohort. The authors suggested that the approach could potentially be extended to other disease states and immunological phenotypes. V-gene and J-gene trimming of TCR beta chains was associated with a missense DCLRE1C variant in a later genetic analysis, and the association was replicated in an independent cohort. In the study, some 160 TCR beta chains were listed as associated with cytomegalovirus. Most TCR sequences were seen in very few donors, while some public TCRs were found in many individuals. In vitro tests confirmed that a few of the cytomegalovirus-associated TCR beta chains recognize cytomegalovirus antigens. A further reported finding was that TCR beta sequences accurately predicted the HLA-A and HLA-B alleles for most subjects in the first cohort. When HLA alleles, especially DR and DQ, strongly co-occurred, attributing TCR associations to individual alleles was difficult. A later genetic analysis reported fewer N-insertions in productive TCRs among donors in an Asian-associated ancestry cluster than the roughly 700-donor mean. The only immune exposure information available for the cohort was CMV serostatus. A later analysis found that HLA-associated TCR beta chains were more clonally expanded and had lower generation probabilities than equally common non-associated chains. The presence/absence analyses assumed that sequencing depth was roughly uniform across donors, and that assumption may not be true. Because the 87-base-pair reads could not distinguish some IMGT-functional V segments, including TRBV6-2 and TRBV6-3, those segments were excluded. A later analysis reported that several top co-occurrence clusters appeared linked to parvovirus B19, influenza, CMV and Epstein-Barr virus. A cluster of highly shared sequence variants was judged likely to be a technical artifact of the sequencing pipeline. According to a later analysis, TCR association rates differed among HLA loci, with DRB1 alleles showing the most associated TCRs and HLA-C alleles showing the fewest. At a false discovery rate of 0.05, a later analysis linked approximately 18,000 TCR beta sequences to specific HLA alleles. Because HLA typing was missing for some donors at each locus, association tests included only the typed subset. Linkage disequilibrium might explain the correlated functional status among segregating V segments, but an unknown experimental factor could not be excluded. A later analysis found that most CMV-associated TCR beta chains appeared HLA-restricted, with HLA associations seemingly driven largely by CMV exposure. In this cohort, only TCR beta chains were sequenced, and detectable features were limited by the absence of alpha or paired-chain data. An earlier analysis of approximately 570 of the donors showed that most TCR beta V segments appeared in productive rearrangements either about 87% or about 30% of the time, which broadly matched IMGT annotations.

The cohort comprised some 680 healthy bone marrow donors. Cohort members were all nominally healthy when sampled, although unrecorded immune exposures were likely present. The donor was CMV seropositive and belonged to the group of a few hundred seropositive cohort members. A peripheral blood sample was collected from each donor, and TCR beta sequencing was performed on peripheral blood mononuclear cells. Genomic DNA extraction from the blood cell samples was performed with the Qiagen DNeasy Blood Extraction Kit. With regard to this clone: Its antigen remains undetermined. Base quality data are lacking; no much larger clone is found one base away.

CDR1 and CDR2 (KGHSH, LQKENI) derive from the germline V gene. Clipping removes 3 bases from V and 5 bases from J, with 8 as the unmatched junction base count. From the cysteine through the phenylalanine, the CDR3 covers 15 amino acids. The kept DNA is CDR3 alone, 45 bases in frame from the first base. Receptor amplification or capture employed the immunoSEQ multiplex PCR assay. For the multiplex PCR, a mixture combining 60 forward primers for TCR Vbeta segments and 13 reverse primers for TCR Jbeta segments was used. The CDR3 region of rearranged TCR beta genes was amplified from genomic DNA by a multiplex PCR assay. The amplified TCR beta libraries were sequenced on the Illumina HiSeq System as 87-base-pair reads. The study's processing was this. A later analysis counted about 80 million unique TCR beta chains across the 666 repertoires, and roughly 11 million of these chains were shared by at least two donors. A nearest-neighbor algorithm error-corrected the raw reads and collapsed the reads into unique sequences, merging closely related sequences to remove PCR and sequencing errors. CDR3 sequences were aligned to IMGT reference sequences to assign V, D and J gene segments. Each retained sequence needed at least a six-nucleotide match to both a V gene segment and a J gene segment. A rearrangement was called productive if the CDR3 had no stop codons and remained in frame with V and J, and every other rearrangement was called non-productive. Following IMGT convention, CDR3 was defined as the stretch from the second conserved V-encoded cysteine to the conserved J-encoded phenylalanine. The earlier analysis of roughly 590 of the donors excluded sequences that lacked an unambiguous match to a single V gene segment. In an earlier analysis of 587 of the donors, a V segment was called functional when productive rearrangements were above 56.7%, and segregating when the standard deviation between donors exceeded 5%. A statistical classification framework was built to diagnose cytomegalovirus status from the catalog of TCR beta chain sequences. In a later analysis, TCR nucleotide sequences were compared against IMGT/GENE-DB human TR gene sequences so that V and J genes could be assigned. The TCRdist pipeline was used in a later analysis to assign CDR3 sequences and most-parsimonious VDJ recombination scenarios. A later analysis defined each TCR beta chain by its CDR3 amino acid sequence plus V-gene family, and excluded reads lacking a unique V-gene family. As a way to deal with suspected cross-contamination and a sequencing artifact, a later analysis dropped nearly 600 nucleotide sequences that were highly shared and had low generation probability. In a later analysis, a clonal expansion index for each public chain was calculated from normalized within-repertoire ranks of inferred template counts. In a later analysis, generation probabilities were computed using a VDJ recombination model fitted to out-of-frame rearrangements, and the results were checked against IGoR. A later analysis scored TCR-TCR, TCR-HLA and TCR-CMV co-occurrence with hypergeometric tests, applying a repertoire-size bias correction to TCR pairs. In a later analysis, false discovery rates were estimated by permuting HLA or CMV assignments 20 times. In a later analysis, co-occurring TCRs were grouped using DBSCAN, and TCRdist sequence similarity was added for clustering within HLA-allele-positive subsets. Repertoires with fewer than 30,000 or more than 120,000 public chains were left out of co-occurrence clustering, as were four to six repertoires with anomalous nucleotide sharing. Sourced from immuneACCESS, this table was stored by TCRdb with only in-frame sequences that have V and J called. A share of the clones is absent; for the studies checked, an unresolved V gene accounts for under half, and the remainder has no known explanation. That table furnishes V, J and clone size, whereas the DNA furnished D and trimming. Within this sample are approximately 100,000 clones, with 60% to 80% of them counted one time only. The top ten clones comprise roughly 2.7% of the sample.

Input material: PBMCs. The sequence came from a man aged 50 to 60 in good health and CMV-seropositive. The rearranged chain carries TRBV18 and TRBJ2-5; 8 central bases correspond to TRBD1. The nucleotides read TGTGCCAGCTCACCGCTTGGACAGGGCGGGGAGACCCAGTACTTC. Translation gives CASSPLGQGGETQYF. Reference TRBV18 and TRBJ2-5 genes cover what lies past the CDR3, so the full variable domain is NAGVMQNPRHLVRRRGQEARLRCSPMKGHSHVYWYRQLPEEGLKFMVYLQKENIIDESGMPKERFSAEFPKEGPSILRIQQVVRGDSAAYFCASSPLGQGGETQYFGPGTRLLVL.